This entry concerns a single T cell receptor beta chain. CDR1 SGHDT and CDR2 YYEEEE come from the germline V gene. The CDR3 consists of 15 residues. With 4 bases removed from V and 6 bases from J, the gap between germline ends came to 14 bases. Those enrolled in Seattle joined during active infection and were followed longitudinally afterward. The sample is drawn from a study of blood T cell repertoires in COVID-19. About the study: Acute and convalescent COVID-19 specimens originated in the United States, Italy and Spain. The analysed material was cDNA or gDNA that came from T cells, B-cell-depleted T cells, or PBMCs.

Authors' analysis steps: Cell counts per sample came from amplifying reference gene primers. The repertoire was sequenced with immunoSEQ multiplex PCR; TCRdb's copy has only in-frame clones and lacks some. The D gene and trimming were derived from the DNA, and the V and J assignments and clone size from that table. The table has about 170,000 clones, approximately 85% seen once. The V and J genes are TRBV5-6 and TRBJ1-6, with no clear D. The sequenced sample was peripheral blood. The TCR comes from a woman older than 75 with COVID-19, enrolled during active disease. In DNA form, the CDR3 reads TGTGCCAGCAGCATGGAAGGGAGTCGTAATTCACCCCTCCACTTT. Encoded protein: CASSMEGSRNSPLHF.